Shown below are 3 T cell receptor beta chains from a single sample sequenced in a study of blood T cell repertoires in COVID-19. TCRdb keeps only in-frame clones here, not all; method: immunoSEQ multiplex PCR. The data show about 180,000 clones, about 86% seen once. Specimen: peripheral blood. These receptors all stem from a woman aged 25 to 39 with active or convalescent COVID-19.

The V call is TRBV2, the J call TRBJ1-5, with unresolved D. From germline, CDR1 is SNHLY and CDR2 FYNNEI. V shed 0 bases and J shed 0 bases, with 9 bases lying between them. This CDR3 has 16 residues. The CDR3 protein is CASSEARGYSNQPQHF. CDR3 nucleotide sequence: TGTGCCAGCAGTGAAGCGCGCGGATATAGCAATCAGCCCCAGCATTTT.

The chain carries TRBV7-9 and TRBJ2-5, with TRBD1 matching over 7 bases. The CDR3 sequence is 14 residues long. Germline trimming cut 4 bases from V and 5 bases from J; bases unmatched to any gene: 7. Per germline, CDR1 SEHNR and CDR2 FQNEAQ (reference sequence). CDR3 region: CASSYTGERETQYF. The CDR3 DNA reads TGTGCCAGCAGCTATACAGGGGAGAGGGAGACCCAGTACTTC. The whole variable domain, filled in from reference TRBV7-9 and TRBJ2-5, reads DTGVSQNPRHKITKRGQNVTFRCDPISEHNRLYWYRQTLGQGPEFLTYFQNEAQLEKSRLLSDRFSAERPKGSFSTLEIQRTEQGDSAMYLCASSYTGERETQYFGPGTRLLVL.

This clone was observed a handful of times. The chain combines TRBV10-1 with TRBJ2-7, with D unresolved. The CDR3 consists of 14 residues. Between the trimmed V and J ends, which lost 4 bases and 0 bases, there was a span of 10 bases. Germline V gene sequence: CDR1 WNHNN, CDR2 SYGVQD (reference sequence). CDR3 amino acids: CASSGPRVSYEQYF. CDR3 DNA sequence: TGCGCCAGCAGTGGCCCTCGGGTCTCCTACGAGCAGTACTTC.